These 17 T cell receptor beta chains originate from one sample sequenced in a study of lymphopenia after photon versus proton radiotherapy. Method: immunoSEQ multiplex PCR; TCRdb's copy keeps in-frame clones and lacks some. The sample shows 89,000 or so clones, around four fifths of them seen only once. The source material was peripheral blood, sampled from a patient treated with proton-based radiotherapy. The receptors derive from a man aged 55 to 70 with pancreatic cancer.

This clone is a singleton in its sample. The CDR3 DNA reads TGTGCCAGCAGCTTAGGGGACAGGGATTACAATGAGCAGTTCTTC. Protein: CASSLGDRDYNEQFF. The chain has TRBV7-3 and TRBJ2-1; the match to TRBD1 covers 9 bases. From germline, CDR1 is SGHTA and CDR2 FQGTGA. The CDR3 runs to 15 residues. With V trimmed by 2 bases and J by 4 bases, 3 bases remained unmatched.

The chain combines TRBV5-4 with TRBJ2-3; the D gene is possibly TRBD1 (6 bases). Germline loops: CDR1 SGHNT, CDR2 YYREEE (reference sequence). Deletions cut 4 bases from V and 0 bases from J, with 12 bases between. This CDR3 is 15 amino acids long. The chain's CDR3 is CASSPEQGSTDTQYF. The CDR3 DNA reads as TGTGCCAGCAGCCCCGAACAGGGCAGCACAGATACGCAGTATTTT. Combining the CDR3 with reference TRBV5-4 and TRBJ2-3 gives the whole variable domain ETGVTQSPTHLIKTRGQQVTLRCSSQSGHNTVSWYQQALGQGPQFIFQYYREEENGRGNFPPRFSGLQFPNYSSELNVNALELDDSALYLCASSPEQGSTDTQYFGPGTRLTVL.

This rearrangement joins TRBV28 to TRBJ1-2; 7 nucleotides agree with TRBD1. V shed 6 bases and J 4 bases; nucleotides not matched to a gene: 8. This CDR3 comprises 14 residues. Germline CDR1 reads MDHEN; CDR2 reads SYDVKM. CDR3 protein: CASRAPQGPYGYTF. CDR3 bases: TGTGCCAGCAGGGCCCCACAGGGGCCCTATGGCTACACCTTC.

This clone has more than one count but fewer than ten. V is TRBV18 and J is TRBJ1-3; D gene unclear. V lost 7 bases to trimming and J lost 0 bases, with 13 bases between them. In germline, CDR1 is KGHSH, CDR2 LQKENI. CDR3 length: 15 amino acids. The CDR3 loop is CASYQSLNSGNTIYF. DNA for the CDR3: TGTGCCAGCTACCAGTCACTTAACTCTGGAAACACCATATATTTT.

V usage is TRBV28 and J usage is TRBJ2-1; no definite D call. CDR1 is MDHEN and CDR2 is SYDVKM in the germline V gene. Trimming removed 3 bases at V and 7 bases at J, with 1 base between. The length of the CDR3 is 10 residues. The CDR3 coding sequence is TGTGCCAGCAGTTTTAATGAGCAGTTCTTC. Translating gives CASSFNEQFF.

V usage is TRBV28 and J usage is TRBJ1-1; the D is unclear. V gave up 1 base and J gave up 8 bases, with 11 bases separating them. Germline V gives CDR1 MDHEN, CDR2 SYDVKM. The CDR3 has 13 amino acids. CDR3 sequence (DNA): TGTGCCAGCAGTTTATTAGGGAAATTCGAAGCTTTCTTT. Protein: CASSLLGKFEAFF. Combining the CDR3 with reference TRBV28 and TRBJ1-1 gives the whole variable domain DVKVTQSSRYLVKRTGEKVFLECVQDMDHENMFWYRQDPGLGLRLIYFSYDVKMKEKGDIPEGYSVSREKKERFSLILESASTNQTSMYLCASSLLGKFEAFFGQGTRLTVV.

The chain recombines TRBV15 with TRBJ2-5; no definite D call. Trimming shortened V by 3 bases and J by 5 bases, and 7 bases separated the two germline ends. The CDR3 contains 12 residues. CDR1 LNHNV and CDR2 YYDKDF come from the germline V gene (reference sequence). This CDR3 is CATSSLGETQYF. The DNA of the CDR3 is TGTGCCACCAGCAGCTTGGGGGAGACCCAGTACTTC.

The rearrangement links TRBV28 to TRBJ1-2; unclear D gene. This CDR3 comprises 11 residues. V lost 8 bases to trimming and J lost 5 bases, with 9 bases between them. Germline V CDR1 and CDR2: MDHEN, SYDVKM. Here the CDR3 DNA reads TGTGCCAGCTTAGCTGGGTATGGCTACACCTTC. It translates to CASLAGYGYTF.

This chain joins TRBV28 and TRBJ1-2, with D possibly TRBD1 on 6 matching bases. The CDR3 totals 15 residues. V was pared by 6 bases and J by 4 bases, with 18 bases between. Germline lookup yields CDR1 MDHEN and CDR2 SYDVKM. The CDR3 sequence: CASRVQGRLGYGYTF. In nucleotides, the CDR3 is TGTGCCAGCAGAGTACAGGGCCGGCTCGGCTATGGCTACACCTTC.

This chain links TRBV6-5 with TRBJ2-3; 7 bases are shared with TRBD1. The CDR3 has 15 amino acids. Germline V gene sequence: CDR1 MNHEY, CDR2 SVGAGI. J lost 6 bases, V lost 5 bases, and 11 bases had no gene match. The CDR3 DNA follows: TGTGCCAGCAGTCCCGAACAGGGGTTTAGGGATACGCAGTATTTT. Protein product: CASSPEQGFRDTQYF.

The chain employs TRBV27 and TRBJ2-3; maybe TRBD2 (6 bases). The CDR3 loop spans 14 amino acids. Trimming removed 3 bases from V and 1 base from J, with 8 bases in between. Germline assignment: CDR1 MNHEY and CDR2 SMNVEV (reference sequence). Here the CDR3 DNA reads TGTGCCAGCAGTTTCGGGAGACGCACAGATACGCAGTATTTT. It specifies CASSFGRRTDTQYF.

The rearrangement joins TRBV7-6 to TRBJ2-1; TRBD2 is a possible D gene (6 bases). V lost 5 bases and J lost 2, with 19 bases in between. CDR3 length equals 17 residues. CDR1 and CDR2 (germline): SGHVS, FNYEAQ. This CDR3 reads CASSIDPGVGAYNEQFF. The CDR3 DNA sequence: TGTGCCAGCAGCATAGACCCGGGGGTCGGAGCCTACAATGAGCAGTTCTTC.

This chain uses TRBV7-2 with TRBJ2-2; 11 nucleotides match TRBD2. With V trimmed by 4 bases and J by 4 bases, 2 bases remained unmatched. From germline, CDR1 is SGHTA and CDR2 FQGNSA. The CDR3 runs 15 residues. The CDR3 loop reads CASSSTSGGTGELFF. DNA of the CDR3: TGTGCCAGCAGCTCCACTAGCGGGGGCACCGGGGAGCTGTTTTTT. Drawing the rest from reference TRBV7-2 and TRBJ2-2, the complete variable domain is GAGVSQSPSNKVTEKGKDVELRCDPISGHTALYWYRQSLGQGLEFLIYFQGNSAPDKSGLPSDRFSAERTGGSVSTLTIQRTQQEDSAVYLCASSSTSGGTGELFFGEGSRLTVL.

V gene TRBV18 combines with J gene TRBJ2-7; the D is unclear. Trimming took 3 bases from V and 5 from J, leaving 11 bases between them. Germline assignment: CDR1 KGHSH and CDR2 LQKENI. The CDR3 has 13 amino acids. The CDR3 is CASSPLATHEQYF. In nucleotides, the CDR3 is TGTGCCAGCTCACCTTTAGCAACCCACGAGCAGTACTTC.

The chain carries TRBV19 and TRBJ2-5, with D perhaps being TRBD1 or TRBD2 (5 bases each). There are 14 residues in the CDR3. Germline CDR1 reads LNHDA; CDR2 reads SQIVND (reference sequence). V gave up 6 bases and J gave up 5 bases, with 16 bases separating them. In nucleotides, the CDR3 is TGTGCCAGTAGGGGGACGGGCTCGGTGGAGACCCAGTACTTC. Its protein product is CASRGTGSVETQYF.

This clone was observed once. For the CDR3, the DNA is TGTGCCAGCAGCCTCCGGGGGGGCCTCTACAATGAGCAGTTCTTC. Protein product: CASSLRGGLYNEQFF. J is TRBJ2-1 and V is TRBV6-1; the match to TRBD2 covers 8 bases. There are 15 residues in the CDR3. The ends lost 6 bases at V and 3 bases at J; junction bases unmatched: 7. Germline V gene lookup returns CDR1 MNHNS and CDR2 SASEGT.

The rearrangement links TRBV5-1 to TRBJ2-6; maybe TRBD2 (5 bases). V was shortened by 3 bases and J by 1 base, with 11 bases between the two germline ends. The CDR3 sequence is 16 residues long. Germline V CDR1 and CDR2: SGHRS, YFSETQ. The CDR3 bases are TGCGCCAGCAGCTGGACTGGGCTTTCTGGGGCCAACGTCCTGACTTTC. It specifies CASSWTGLSGANVLTF.